A selection of T cell receptor beta chains follows, all from one sample in a study of blood T cell repertoires in COVID-19. Measured with immunoSEQ multiplex PCR; TCRdb has only the in-frame clones, and not every one. Here the sample spans some 240,000 clones, 89% being singletons. Sequencing used peripheral blood. These receptors all stem from a middle-aged woman who had recovered from COVID-19. The conserved cysteine and the conserved F or W are not part of the CDR3 here. Fields, in order: J gene, V gene, CDR3 protein.

>TRBJ2-3|TRBV2
ASSPTSGTQY
>TRBJ2-7|TRBV10-3
AISKPGQGANYEQY
>TRBJ1-6|TRBV6-2/TRBV6-3
ASSYERENSPLH
>TRBJ1-2|TRBV6-5
ASSPDRVSYGYT
>TRBJ1-6|TRBV14
ASSQEAGSISPLH
>TRBJ2-1|TRBV3-1/TRBV3-2
ASSPLGNEQF
>TRBJ1-2|TRBV19
ASSKSGTGGDYGYT
>TRBJ2-7|TRBV7-2
ASSLAGGAGARYEQY
>TRBJ2-3|TRBV3-1/TRBV3-2
ASSDGGGALYTQY
>TRBJ2-5|TRBV19
ASSISGKETQY
>TRBJ2-2|TRBV6-2/TRBV6-3
ASSYILTGELF
>TRBJ1-5|TRBV5-1
ASSLEGRDQPQH
>TRBJ1-4|TRBV18
ASSRNPRSGQGGEKLF
>TRBJ2-2|TRBV6-2/TRBV6-3
ASSYPYGRSNTGELF
>TRBJ2-4|TRBV5-1
ASSGAFNIQY
>TRBJ1-2|TRBV29-1
RVGAPQATLGYT
>TRBJ2-1|TRBV6-4
ASSGLAGSNNEQF
>TRBJ1-1|TRBV9
ASTREMNTEAF
>TRBJ2-7|TRBV7-2
ASSGGTGREQY
>TRBJ2-3|TRBV4-1
ASSPPAGTQY
>TRBJ1-1|TRBV5-4
ASSSGLTNTEAF
>TRBJ1-5|TRBV24-1
ATAGGDKLNQPQH
>TRBJ1-6|TRBV2
ASSEQGDSTSPLH
>TRBJ1-2|TRBV7-9
ASSSAGGHYGYT
>TRBJ2-3|TRBV5-1
ASSFAASGLGDTQY
>TRBJ2-3|TRBV11-3
ASSSGTSGSGKDTQY
>TRBJ1-1|TRBV5-1
ASSLSGPRAGWGTEAF
>TRBJ2-5|TRBV6-5
ASLAQSTQY
>TRBJ2-1|TRBV5-4
ASSLVTSGNDEQF